This section outlines one TCR beta chain sequence together with its context. Its specificity is unknown. The sample is drawn from a study of T cell responses to AZD1222 COVID-19 vaccine. The wider study: Combined were second doses at about 4 or about 12 weeks. Study-wide points: White British ancestry dominated among donors, who included more females, and clonal diversity was possibly underestimated.

This CDR3 spans 12 amino acids. Germline values: CDR1 SNHLY, CDR2 FYNNEI. The V and J ends lost 8 bases and 4 bases, in that order; junction bases with no gene match: 3. Sequenced by immunoSEQ multiplex PCR; TCRdb stores in-frame clones only, minus some. The data contain about 120,000 clones, around nine tenths of them singletons. This specimen consisted of peripheral blood, obtained on day 0 of AZD1222 vaccination. The clonotype originates from an adult in good health. The chain combines TRBV2 with TRBJ2-3, with 7 bases that match TRBD2. The CDR3 sequence is CASGGEADTQYF. CDR3 in DNA: TGTGCCAGCGGGGGGGAAGCAGATACGCAGTATTTT.